Each of the 18 T cell receptor beta chains below was sequenced from the same sample in a study of radiation and T cells in renal cell carcinoma. Time point given: baseline pretreatment blood. Described treatment: 15 Gy SBRT to primary tumor, nephrectomy 4 weeks later. Repertoires were generated with immunoSEQ multiplex PCR, while TCRdb's copy carries only in-frame clones and drops some. The sample gives about 150,000 clones, 88% of which show up once; roughly 4% is in the top ten. The source was blood, collected from a patient whose treatment included radiotherapy and nephrectomy. These receptors all stem from a woman in her 70s with renal cell carcinoma.

The chain couples TRBV25-1 to TRBJ1-2; D is possibly TRBD1 (5 bases). The CDR3 has 13 residues. The V gene's germline CDR1 is MGHDK and CDR2 SYGVNS. Trimming took 8 bases from V and 6 from J, leaving 16 bases between them. In nucleotides, the CDR3 is TGTGCCAGCTCCAGTCTGCTAGGGGATGGCTACACCTTC. Protein: CASSSLLGDGYTF.

The chain carries TRBV4-1 and TRBJ2-7; D is unclear. CDR3 length: 16 residues. The V end lost 0 bases, the J end lost 0 bases, and 12 bases lay between the germline ends. Germline lookup yields CDR1 MGHRA and CDR2 YSYEKL. CDR3: CASSQEGHPSSYEQYF. CDR3 DNA: TGCGCCAGCAGCCAAGAGGGCCACCCGAGCTCCTACGAGCAGTACTTC.

The J gene is TRBJ2-3, the V gene TRBV9; TRBD2 matches at 11 bases. V trimming: 4 bases; J trimming: 3 bases; junction bases outside the gene matches: 7. In germline, CDR1 is SGDLS, CDR2 YYNGEE. The CDR3 has 16 amino acids. CDR3 region: CASSPRLAGRTDTQYF. CDR3 nucleotide sequence: TGTGCCAGCAGCCCCCGACTAGCGGGGCGGACAGATACGCAGTATTTT.

This chain joins TRBV30 and TRBJ1-2; D remains unclear. V lost 3 bases to trimming and J lost 14 bases, with 16 bases between them. CDR3 size: 11 residues. Germline CDR1 GTSNPN, CDR2 SVGIG (reference sequence). The CDR3 protein is CAWRLGRIETF. CDR3 nucleotides: TGTGCCTGGAGGCTCGGACGGATCGAAACCTTC.

The chain recombines TRBV2 with TRBJ2-5, with 7 nucleotides matching TRBD2. J gave up 2 bases and V 0 bases, and 6 bases lay outside the gene matches. CDR1 and CDR2 from the germline V gene are SNHLY and FYNNEI. The CDR3 totals 16 residues. CDR3 nucleotide sequence: TGTGCCAGCAGTGAAGCGCCAGGGACTATACAAGAGACCCAGTACTTC. As protein: CASSEAPGTIQETQYF.

This clone was counted a few times. The chain employs TRBV27 and TRBJ1-2, with D possibly matching TRBD1 (5 bases). CDR1 and CDR2 from the germline V gene are MNHEY and SMNVEV (reference sequence). The CDR3 sequence is 14 residues long. V was cut by 3 bases and J by 4 bases, with 12 bases left in between. CDR3 loop: CASSFLGGFYGYTF. CDR3 nucleotide sequence: TGTGCCAGCAGTTTTCTCGGGGGATTCTATGGCTACACCTTC.

Note on this clone: In the same sample, other DNA sequences code for this CDR3. This chain uses TRBV7-9 with TRBJ1-2; tentatively, D is TRBD1 (5 bases). Germline V CDR1 and CDR2: SEHNR, FQNEAQ (reference sequence). This CDR3 is built from 11 residues. Trimming left V 6 bases short and J 7 bases short, with 9 bases between. The CDR3 DNA reads TGTGCCAGCAGTCGAGACAGTGGCTACACCTTC. Protein product: CASSRDSGYTF. The full variable domain, rest sourced from reference TRBV7-9 and TRBJ1-2, is DTGVSQNPRHKITKRGQNVTFRCDPISEHNRLYWYRQTLGQGPEFLTYFQNEAQLEKSRLLSDRFSAERPKGSFSTLEIQRTEQGDSAMYLCASSRDSGYTFGSGTRLTVV.

This sequence joins TRBV29-1 and TRBJ2-1; possible D gene TRBD1, 6 bases. With 7 bases removed from V and 15 bases from J, the gap between germline ends came to 22 bases. There are 12 residues in the CDR3. Germline assignment: CDR1 SQVTM and CDR2 ANQGSEA. The CDR3 DNA is TGCAGCGCCTACCCTCGGGCGCAGGGGACGTTCTTC. Encoded protein: CSAYPRAQGTFF.

The chain employs TRBV5-1 and TRBJ2-3, with 9 bases lining up with TRBD2. The CDR3 totals 16 residues. Germline loops: CDR1 SGHRS, CDR2 YFSETQ. The V gene end was trimmed by 4 bases and the J gene end by 2 bases; junction bases not matched to a gene: 8. This CDR3 reads CASSPLAGGFTDTQYF. The CDR3 bases are TGCGCCAGCAGCCCGCTGGCGGGGGGGTTCACAGATACGCAGTATTTT.

The gene calls are TRBV27 and TRBJ2-3; TRBD2 matches at 11 bases. Trimming removed 5 bases from V and 0 bases from J; junction bases left unmatched: 4. This CDR3 is built from 16 residues. CDR1 and CDR2 from the germline V gene are MNHEY and SMNVEV (reference sequence). As DNA, the CDR3 is TGTGCCAGCAGTCCAACTAGCGGGGGAAGCACAGATACGCAGTATTTT. Its translation: CASSPTSGGSTDTQYF.

The rearrangement joins TRBV11-3 to TRBJ2-1; 15 positions agree with TRBD2. The CDR3 extends over 16 amino acids. The ends lost 1 base at V and 7 bases at J; junction bases unmatched: 2. Germline V gives CDR1 SGHNT, CDR2 YENEEA. The CDR3 nucleotides read TGTGCCAGCAGCTTAGTGGGGACTAGCGGGGGGAATGAGCAGTTCTTC. Protein: CASSLVGTSGGNEQFF.

This chain links TRBV5-1 with TRBJ2-3; 8 nucleotides agree with TRBD2. From germline, CDR1 is SGHRS and CDR2 YFSETQ. Trimming cost V 6 bases and J 2 bases; bases outside gene matches: 8. There are 15 residues in the CDR3. The CDR3 DNA follows: TGCGCCAGCACCCATGGCGGGGGGAACACAGATACGCAGTATTTT. Translation: CASTHGGGNTDTQYF.

This chain connects TRBV11-3 to TRBJ1-1; unclear D gene. Deletions cut 0 bases from V and 9 bases from J, with 14 bases between. Germline CDR1 is SGHNT and CDR2 is YENEEA. This CDR3 spans 14 amino acids. This CDR3 reads CASSLDPLAAKAFF. The CDR3 DNA reads as TGTGCCAGCAGCTTAGATCCCCTGGCAGCGAAAGCTTTCTTT.

The genes are TRBV6-6 and TRBJ1-3; 11 bases align to TRBD1. Losses at the gene ends were 5 bases for V and 7 bases for J; bases not matched to a gene: 4. Germline-derived CDR1 and CDR2 are MNHNY and SVGAGI (reference sequence). The CDR3 runs 14 residues. CDR3 bases: TGTGCCAGCAGTCCCTGGACAGGGGGCAACACCATATATTTT. This sequence encodes CASSPWTGGNTIYF.

This clone turned up a few times. V gene TRBV11-3 combines with J gene TRBJ1-5, with 9 bases aligning to TRBD1. V was pared by 5 bases and J by 1 base, with 3 bases of the junction left unmatched. CDR3 length: 15 residues. Germline assignment: CDR1 SGHNT and CDR2 YENEEA. The CDR3: CASSDGTGSNQPQHF. The CDR3 region has the DNA TGTGCCAGCAGCGACGGGACAGGGAGCAATCAGCCCCAGCATTTT.

This clone has only one observation. The J gene is TRBJ2-7, the V gene TRBV20-1, with TRBD1 matching 8 bases. Germline V gene data show CDR1 as DFQATT and CDR2 as SNEGSKA (reference sequence). CDR3 length: 11 amino acids. The J segment lost 7 bases and the V segment lost 6 bases, leaving 5 bases of the junction unmatched. The CDR3 DNA reads as TGCAGTGCAAACAGGGGGTTTGAGCAGTACTTC. Amino acid sequence: CSANRGFEQYF.

The rearrangement links TRBV5-1 to TRBJ1-6, with TRBD1 identical over 8 bases. The V gene's germline CDR1 is SGHRS and CDR2 YFSETQ. V lost 4 bases to trimming and J lost 8 bases; unmatched junction nucleotides: 8. This CDR3 has 15 amino acids. Written as DNA, the CDR3 is TGCGCCAGCAGCGGAGGGGACAGGTCTGATTCACCCCTCCACTTT. This gives the protein CASSGGDRSDSPLHF.

The gene calls are TRBV5-1 and TRBJ1-4; D ambiguous. The germline V and J ends were trimmed by 0 bases and 7 bases, with 13 bases remaining between them. Germline loops: CDR1 SGHRS, CDR2 YFSETQ. CDR3 length: 15 amino acids. In nucleotides, the CDR3 is TGCGCCAGCAGCTTGGCCTTAGGTGGTGGTGAAAAACTGTTTTTT. Encoded protein: CASSLALGGGEKLFF.